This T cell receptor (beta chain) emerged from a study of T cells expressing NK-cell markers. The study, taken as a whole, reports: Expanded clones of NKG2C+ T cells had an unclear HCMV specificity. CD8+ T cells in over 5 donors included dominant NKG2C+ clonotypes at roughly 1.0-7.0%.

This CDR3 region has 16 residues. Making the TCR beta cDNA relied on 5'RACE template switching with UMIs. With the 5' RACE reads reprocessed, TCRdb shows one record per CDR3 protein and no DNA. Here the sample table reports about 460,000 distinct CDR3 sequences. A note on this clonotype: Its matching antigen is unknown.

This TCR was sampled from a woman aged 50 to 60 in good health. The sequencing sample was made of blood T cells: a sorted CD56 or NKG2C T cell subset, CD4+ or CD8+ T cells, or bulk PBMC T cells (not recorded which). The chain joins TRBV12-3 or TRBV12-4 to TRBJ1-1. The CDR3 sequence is CASSLRVGKMNTEAFF.